The 19 T cell receptor beta chains listed next were all sequenced from one sample in a study of blood T cell repertoires in COVID-19. Libraries were prepared by immunoSEQ multiplex PCR; TCRdb keeps only in-frame clonotypes and omits some of them. This table holds about 250,000 clones, more than 75% found once. What was sequenced was PBMCs or T cells enriched from blood (not recorded which). These receptors were taken from a young man who had recovered from COVID-19.

V and J are TRBV15 and TRBJ1-1; TRBD1 matches at 9 bases. The CDR3 length is 15 residues. The V gene end was trimmed by 0 bases and the J gene end by 6 bases; junction bases not matched to a gene: 5. Germline CDR1 LNHNV, CDR2 YYDKDF (reference sequence). Here the CDR3 DNA reads TGTGCCACCAGCAGAGATTTACAGGGGGCGGCTGAAGCTTTCTTT. It specifies CATSRDLQGAAEAFF.

This clone has a single count. The chain links TRBV7-8 to TRBJ2-5, with 10 bases lining up with TRBD2. J gave up 5 bases and V 2 bases, and 5 bases lay outside the gene matches. CDR1 is SGHVS, CDR2 FQNEAQ, per germline. This CDR3 has 15 amino acids. CDR3 nucleotides: TGTGCCAGCAGCTTATCTAGCGGGAGAAGCGAGACCCAGTACTTC. This encodes CASSLSSGRSETQYF.

This clone was seen a single time. The chain joins TRBV7-2 to TRBJ2-1; TRBD2 aligns across 9 bases. V dropped 0 bases and J dropped 2; count of bases not matched to a gene: 20. CDR1 and CDR2 from the germline V gene are SGHTA and FQGNSA. CDR3 length: 22 residues. This chain's CDR3 is CASSLASRPSTSGNVAYNEQFF. The CDR3 DNA sequence: TGTGCCAGCAGCTTAGCGAGCAGGCCTTCGACTAGCGGTAATGTGGCCTACAATGAGCAGTTCTTC.

The CDR3 reads CATASRDRGSYNEQFF. The CDR3 DNA reads TGTGCCACAGCCTCCCGGGACAGGGGCTCCTACAATGAGCAGTTCTTC. The rearrangement joins TRBV24-1 to TRBJ2-1; 10 bases map to TRBD1. Trimming at V came to 10 bases and at J to 0 bases, leaving 8 bases not matched to a gene. The germline V gene encodes CDR1 KGHDR and CDR2 SFDVKD. This CDR3 contains 16 residues.

The chain combines TRBV4-1 with TRBJ1-2; D gene ambiguous. Trimming left V 4 bases short and J 5 bases short, with 17 bases between. This CDR3 comprises 15 residues. Germline V CDR1 and CDR2: MGHRA, YSYEKL. The CDR3, as DNA: TGCGCCAGCAGCCTAACCTTCTCAGGTGAATATGGCTACACCTTC. This encodes CASSLTFSGEYGYTF.

The CDR3, as DNA: TGTGCCAGCAGTTTCGCCGGGGGCTCTGGAAACACCATATATTTT. It encodes CASSFAGGSGNTIYF. This chain links TRBV27 with TRBJ1-3; D perhaps matches TRBD1 (5 bases). This CDR3 has 15 amino acids. The V and J ends lost 3 bases and 0 bases respectively, with 9 bases between them. Germline CDR1 is MNHEY and CDR2 is SMNVEV (reference sequence).

The chain combines TRBV4-1 with TRBJ2-5, with D maybe TRBD2 (5 bases). Germline CDR1 and CDR2: MGHRA and YSYEKL. Trimming left V 4 bases short and J 3 bases short, with 15 bases between. The CDR3 runs 15 residues. The chain's CDR3 is CASSPVGVREETQYF. CDR3 sequence (DNA): TGCGCCAGCAGCCCGGTCGGGGTCCGAGAAGAGACCCAGTACTTC.

The V and J genes are TRBV5-4 and TRBJ1-4, with D unresolved. Per germline, CDR1 SGHNT and CDR2 YYREEE (reference sequence). This CDR3 is 14 amino acids long. The V end was cut by 4 bases, the J end by 0 bases, with 7 bases between. This CDR3 reads CASSPSTTNEKLFF. The CDR3 region has the DNA TGTGCCAGCAGCCCTAGTACAACTAATGAAAAACTGTTTTTT. Together with reference TRBV5-4 and TRBJ1-4, the CDR3 gives the full variable domain: ETGVTQSPTHLIKTRGQQVTLRCSSQSGHNTVSWYQQALGQGPQFIFQYYREEENGRGNFPPRFSGLQFPNYSSELNVNALELDDSALYLCASSPSTTNEKLFFGSGTQLSVL.

This chain connects TRBV4-1 to TRBJ2-7, with D possibly matching TRBD2 (6 bases). This CDR3 is built from 15 residues. V lost 4 bases, J lost 0 bases, and 13 bases lay in between. Germline V gene sequence: CDR1 MGHRA, CDR2 YSYEKL. The chain's CDR3 is CASSRNPSDSYEQYF. In DNA, the CDR3 is TGCGCCAGCAGCCGAAATCCTAGCGACTCCTACGAGCAGTACTTC.

The chain carries TRBV12-3 or TRBV12-4 and TRBJ2-1; tentative D call: TRBD1 (6 bases). There are 12 residues in the CDR3. V lost 6 bases and J lost 10, with 13 bases in between. The CDR3 coding sequence is TGTGCCAGCAGATGGGGGACAACCGAGCAGTTCTTC. This sequence encodes CASRWGTTEQFF.

The V gene is TRBV19, the J gene TRBJ1-2; D may be TRBD1 (6 bases). Trimming took 6 bases from V and 4 from J, leaving 21 bases between them. The CDR3 sequence is 16 residues long. Germline loops: CDR1 LNHDA, CDR2 SQIVND (reference sequence). The CDR3 sequence: CASSGDDRPLSYGYTF. CDR3 in DNA: TGTGCCAGTAGCGGGGATGACAGGCCACTTTCCTATGGCTACACCTTC.

The gene calls are TRBV9 and TRBJ2-7; D is unresolved. Germline-derived CDR1 and CDR2 are SGDLS and YYNGEE. Trimming shortened V by 2 bases and J by 0 bases, and 9 bases separated the two germline ends. This CDR3 contains 14 residues. The CDR3 DNA reads TGTGCCAGCAGCGTTTTAGTTCTCTCCTACGAGCAGTACTTC. Its translation is CASSVLVLSYEQYF.

The chain recombines TRBV7-3 with TRBJ2-7; D not certain. Trimming removed 1 base at V and 3 bases at J, with 7 bases between. The CDR3 runs to 13 residues. Per the germline V gene, CDR1 is SGHTA and CDR2 is FQGTGA. The CDR3 bases are TGTGCCAGCAGCTTAAGTGCCGGCTACGAGCAGTACTTC. It encodes CASSLSAGYEQYF.

The CDR3 spells CASSPRTGPREQYF. CDR3 DNA sequence: TGCGCCAGCAGCCCGCGGACAGGCCCAAGGGAGCAGTACTTC. The chain is built from TRBV4-1 and TRBJ2-7; 7 bases match TRBD1. V lost 4 bases, J lost 7 bases, and 10 bases stayed unmatched. This CDR3 has 14 residues. Looked up from germline, CDR1 is MGHRA and CDR2 is YSYEKL.

The chain combines TRBV7-9 with TRBJ2-7, with 8 positions matching TRBD1. The trim removed 4 bases at V and 5 bases at J, leaving 10 bases unmatched. Looked up from germline, CDR1 is SEHNR and CDR2 is FQNEAQ (reference sequence). The CDR3 is 15 amino acids. CDR3 loop: CASSSGDRPGDEQYF. The CDR3 nucleotides are TGTGCCAGCAGCTCCGGGGACAGGCCCGGGGACGAGCAGTACTTC.

The chain carries TRBV5-1 and TRBJ2-7, with TRBD2 identical over 12 bases. In germline, CDR1 is SGHRS, CDR2 YFSETQ. V was pared by 3 bases and J by 2 bases, with 0 bases of the junction left unmatched. The CDR3 loop spans 14 amino acids. The CDR3, as DNA: TGCGCCAGCAGCTCTAGCGGGGGGGCCTACGAGCAGTACTTC. Its translation: CASSSSGGAYEQYF. Filled out from reference TRBV5-1 and TRBJ2-7, the complete variable domain reads KAGVTQTPRYLIKTRGQQVTLSCSPISGHRSVSWYQQTPGQGLQFLFEYFSETQRNKGNFPGRFSGRQFSNSRSEMNVSTLELGDSALYLCASSSSGGAYEQYFGPGTRLTVT.

The chain recombines TRBV4-1 with TRBJ1-1, with 7 bases aligning to TRBD1. The V segment lost 0 bases and the J segment 5 bases; nucleotides outside the gene matches: 6. The CDR3 has 15 amino acids. Germline CDR1 MGHRA, CDR2 YSYEKL. CDR3 in DNA: TGCGCCAGCAGCCAAGAGTTTCAGGGGGGTACTGAAGCTTTCTTT. As protein: CASSQEFQGGTEAFF.

J is TRBJ1-5 and V is TRBV6-5; D perhaps matches TRBD1 (5 bases). The CDR3 runs 14 residues. V dropped 4 bases and J dropped 9 bases, with 16 bases sitting between them. Germline V gene lookup returns CDR1 MNHEY and CDR2 SVGAGI. CDR3 residues: CASSSAGGDSPQHF. DNA of the CDR3: TGTGCCAGCAGTTCTGCTGGTGGGGACTCGCCCCAGCATTTT.

The V call is TRBV7-3, the J call TRBJ1-6; 8 bases line up with TRBD1. The ends lost 5 bases at V and 7 bases at J; junction bases unmatched: 4. The V gene's germline CDR1 is SGHTA and CDR2 FQGTGA. This CDR3 has 14 amino acids. This CDR3 reads CASSLDRGNSPLHF. In DNA, the CDR3 is TGTGCCAGCAGCCTAGACAGGGGAAATTCACCCCTCCACTTT.